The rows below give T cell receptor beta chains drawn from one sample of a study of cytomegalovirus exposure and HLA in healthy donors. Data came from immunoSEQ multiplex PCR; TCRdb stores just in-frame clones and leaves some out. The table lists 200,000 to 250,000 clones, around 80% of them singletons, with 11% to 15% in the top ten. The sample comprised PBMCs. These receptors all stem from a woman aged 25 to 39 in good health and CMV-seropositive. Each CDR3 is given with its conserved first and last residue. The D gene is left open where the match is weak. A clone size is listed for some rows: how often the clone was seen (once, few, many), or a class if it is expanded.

cdr3_aa: CASSPLQGFTGELFF; cdr3_nt: TGTGCCAGCTCACCCTTACAGGGTTTCACCGGGGAGCTGTTTTTT; clone_size: NA; v_call: TRBV18; j_call: TRBJ2-2; d_call: NA
cdr3_aa: CAIPSSFSYGYTF; cdr3_nt: TGTGCCATACCTTCTAGTTTTAGCTATGGCTACACCTTC; clone_size: NA; v_call: TRBV10-3; j_call: TRBJ1-2; d_call: NA
cdr3_aa: CASSLGQGLEQFF; cdr3_nt: TGTGCCAGCAGCTTGGGACAAGGGCTGGAGCAGTTCTTC; clone_size: NA; v_call: TRBV5-6; j_call: TRBJ2-1; d_call: NA
cdr3_aa: CASSQNEKLFF; cdr3_nt: TGTGCCAGCTCCCAAAATGAAAAACTGTTTTTT; clone_size: NA; v_call: TRBV27; j_call: TRBJ1-4; d_call: NA
cdr3_aa: CASSPSRRFTDTQYF; cdr3_nt: TGTGCCAGCAGCCCCTCGCGAAGATTCACAGATACGCAGTATTTT; clone_size: NA; v_call: TRBV11-2; j_call: TRBJ2-3; d_call: NA
cdr3_aa: CASSRGFAFNEQFF; cdr3_nt: TGTGCCAGCAGTCGAGGGTTCGCCTTCAATGAGCAGTTCTTC; clone_size: NA; v_call: TRBV11-2; j_call: TRBJ2-1; d_call: NA
cdr3_aa: CAILQTSGSYEQYF; cdr3_nt: TGTGCCATCTTACAGACTAGCGGGAGCTACGAGCAGTACTTC; clone_size: NA; v_call: TRBV6-1; j_call: TRBJ2-7; d_call: TRBD2
cdr3_aa: CAWTIYRGTEAFF; cdr3_nt: TGTGCCTGGACGATCTACAGGGGCACTGAAGCTTTCTTT; clone_size: NA; v_call: TRBV30; j_call: TRBJ1-1; d_call: TRBD1
cdr3_aa: CASSQQGDTEAFF; cdr3_nt: TGTGCCAGCTCCCAACAGGGGGACACTGAAGCTTTCTTT; clone_size: NA; v_call: TRBV18; j_call: TRBJ1-1; d_call: TRBD1
cdr3_aa: CASGSTSGLDGELFF; cdr3_nt: TGTGCCAGCGGCTCAACTAGCGGGTTGGACGGGGAGCTGTTTTTT; clone_size: few; v_call: TRBV2; j_call: TRBJ2-2; d_call: TRBD2
cdr3_aa: CASSLGGQAFYEQYF; cdr3_nt: TGCGCCAGCAGCTTGGGTGGACAGGCTTTCTACGAGCAGTACTTC; clone_size: NA; v_call: TRBV5-1; j_call: TRBJ2-7; d_call: TRBD1
cdr3_aa: CASSPQGRSTDTQYF; cdr3_nt: TGTGCCAGCAGCCCACAGGGCCGTAGCACAGATACGCAGTATTTT; clone_size: NA; v_call: TRBV27; j_call: TRBJ2-3; d_call: NA
cdr3_aa: CASGTRYNEQFF; cdr3_nt: TGTGCCAGCGGGACTCGCTACAATGAGCAGTTCTTC; clone_size: NA; v_call: TRBV28; j_call: TRBJ2-1; d_call: NA
cdr3_aa: CASSEPGLKSYEQYF; cdr3_nt: TGTGCCAGCAGCGAACCGGGACTTAAGAGCTACGAGCAGTACTTC; clone_size: NA; v_call: TRBV6-1; j_call: TRBJ2-7; d_call: NA
cdr3_aa: CASSGQPKAGYGYTF; cdr3_nt: TGTGCCAGTAGTGGGCAGCCAAAGGCGGGCTATGGCTACACCTTC; clone_size: few; v_call: TRBV19; j_call: TRBJ1-2; d_call: NA